This T cell receptor (beta chain) comes out of a study of early T cells in non-severe SARS-CoV-2 infection. Study overall: Bulk RNA isolated from unsorted whole blood underwent sequencing; chains were not paired.

The protocol attached unique molecular identifiers to individual cDNA molecules. TCRdb analysed the 5' RACE reads with MiXCR anew, one entry per CDR3 protein. The table has 55,000 to 85,000 distinct CDR3 sequences, 10% seen once. The table lists this clonotype with a few counts. Its antigen remains unidentified. V lost 3 bases and J lost 7, with 16 bases in between. The germline gives CDR1 MDHEN, CDR2 SYDVKM. The CDR3 covers 14 residues. Whole-study findings and limits: VDJdb matching, biased toward anti-spike CD8 responses, missed private and CD4 specificities.

The genes are TRBV28 and TRBJ2-7, with D unresolved. Source: whole blood, taken at baseline. The sequence derives from an adult who was a healthcare worker with PCR-confirmed SARS-CoV-2 infection or an uninfected control (not recorded which). CDR3 in amino acids: CASSFAAPLGEQYF. The DNA of the CDR3 is TGTGCCAGCAGTTTCGCCGCGCCGCTGGGGGAGCAGTACTTC.